These 28 T cell receptor beta chains originate from one sample sequenced in a study of T cell repertoires in cytomegalovirus infection. TCRdb reprocessed the reads via MiXCR and lists one record per CDR3 protein. The sample holds hundreds of thousands of distinct CDR3 sequences, approximately 33% seen once. Sequenced: PBMCs. These receptor sequences come from a human donor in good health (CMV status not recorded). Some clones in this sample may be carry-over from other donors' samples.

J is TRBJ1-1 and V is TRBV18; D is possibly TRBD1 (5 bases). Germline V gives CDR1 KGHSH, CDR2 LQKENI. The CDR3 is made up of 16 amino acids. The ends were cut back, 0 bases at V and 6 bases at J, with 17 bases in the middle. CDR3 amino acids: CASSPPLRRARAEAFF. The CDR3 nucleotides are TGTGCCAGCTCACCACCGTTGCGCAGGGCAAGGGCTGAAGCTTTCTTT.

A note on this clonotype: A much larger clone is a single base away; this may be a read error. J is TRBJ1-5 and V is TRBV7-2; no clear D gene. The length of the CDR3 is 14 residues. From germline, CDR1 is SGHTA and CDR2 FQGNSA. The CDR3, as DNA: TGTGCCAGCAGCTTACAACAGATCAATCATCCCCAGCATTTT. It yields the protein CASSLQQINHPQHF.

This clonotype was picked up a small number of times. V gene TRBV7-3 combines with J gene TRBJ1-1; the D gene is possibly TRBD1 (6 bases). Trimming cost V 5 bases and J 4 bases, with 11 bases left between them. CDR1 is SGHTA, CDR2 FQGTGA, per germline. The CDR3 runs 13 residues. CDR3 sequence (DNA): TGTGCCAGCAGCAACGACAGGAGCACTGAAGCTTTCTTT. This gives the protein CASSNDRSTEAFF.

The chain has TRBV6-1 and TRBJ2-2; TRBD2 is a possible D gene (5 bases). CDR3 size: 16 residues. Trimming removed 6 bases at V and 2 bases at J, with 16 bases between. CDR1 and CDR2 (germline): MNHNS, SASEGT. Here the CDR3 DNA reads TGTGCCAGCAGCCCCGAGGGCCACGTTAACACCGGGGAGCTGTTTTTT. Translation gives CASSPEGHVNTGELFF.

This clonotype came up a few times. The chain recombines TRBV7-8 with TRBJ2-3; D call uncertain. V was cut by 5 bases and J by 4 bases, with 10 bases left in between. The CDR3 is made up of 13 amino acids. CDR1 is SGHVS, CDR2 FQNEAQ, per germline. Written as DNA, the CDR3 is TGTGCCAGCAGCGCCGCTAGACCAGATACGCAGTATTTT. Translating gives CASSAARPDTQYF. Based on the CDR3 plus reference TRBV7-8 and TRBJ2-3, the full variable domain is GAGVSQSPRYKVAKRGQDVALRCDPISGHVSLFWYQQALGQGPEFLTYFQNEAQLDKSGLPSDRFFAERPEGSVSTLKIQRTQQEDSAVYLCASSAARPDTQYFGPGTRLTVL.

In its sample, this clonotype was seen a few times. This chain uses TRBV12-3 or TRBV12-4 with TRBJ1-6; no firm D call. V was trimmed by 0 bases and J by 7 bases, leaving 4 bases between them. This CDR3 is built from 13 residues. The CDR3 coding sequence is TGTGCCAGCAGTTTAGCTATGAATTCACCCCTCCACTTT. Its translation: CASSLAMNSPLHF.

This clonotype was recorded many times. The chain couples TRBV7-2 to TRBJ2-6; D is tentatively TRBD1 or TRBD2 (6 bases each). CDR1 and CDR2 (germline): SGHTA, FQGNSA. Trimming cost V 5 bases and J 2 bases, with 19 bases left between them. This CDR3 contains 18 residues. The CDR3 DNA reads TGTGCCAGCAGCCGTCGGGGCAGGGGAGGACCTGGGGCCAACGTCCTGACTTTC. Residues: CASSRRGRGGPGANVLTF.

This clonotype has more than one count but fewer than ten. The rearrangement joins TRBV11-2 to TRBJ2-5; 13 nucleotides match TRBD2. The CDR3 spans 16 residues. V lost 6 bases, J lost 5 bases, and 9 bases stayed unmatched. Germline loops: CDR1 SGHAT, CDR2 FQNNGV. In DNA, the CDR3 is TGTGCCAGCAGTAAACTAGCGGGGGGGCCGGTGGAGACCCAGTACTTC. The encoded protein is CASSKLAGGPVETQYF.

The chain combines TRBV27 with TRBJ2-1; the D is unclear. CDR3 length: 14 residues. Germline V gives CDR1 MNHEY, CDR2 SMNVEV (reference sequence). V lost 5 bases to trimming and J lost 10 bases, with 18 bases between them. The chain's CDR3 is CASSLRQFLGEQFF. CDR3 nucleotides: TGTGCCAGCAGTCTGCGGCAGTTCCTTGGGGAGCAGTTCTTC.

There are a few counts of this clonotype. V and J are TRBV6-1 and TRBJ1-5; no firm D call. Germline loops: CDR1 MNHNS, CDR2 SASEGT. The CDR3 sequence is 13 residues long. Trimming left V 10 bases short and J 4 bases short, with 14 bases between. CDR3 DNA sequence: TGTGCCACTCACCATGCTACTAATCAGCCCCAGCATTTT. Protein product: CATHHATNQPQHF.

In regard to this clonotype: One junction end disagrees with the germline gene, perhaps due to a read error. V and J are TRBV4-1 and TRBJ2-7; weak D call: TRBD1 (5 bases). The CDR3 spans 16 residues. CDR1 and CDR2 from the germline V gene are MGHRA and YSYEKL. This CDR3 is CDSSQPKGSRVGEQYF. CDR3 bases: TGCGACAGCAGCCAACCCAAGGGGTCCAGGGTTGGCGAGCAGTACTTC.

The chain has TRBV5-4 and TRBJ2-3; D perhaps matches TRBD2 (6 bases). V was trimmed by 0 bases and J by 5 bases, leaving 10 bases between them. CDR3 size: 14 residues. Germline lookup yields CDR1 SGHNT and CDR2 YYREEE (reference sequence). CDR3: CASSLGRGGDTQYF. CDR3 nucleotides: TGTGCCAGCAGCTTGGGCCGGGGAGGAGATACGCAGTATTTT.

In this sample, this clonotype turned up a few times. V and J are TRBV4-2 and TRBJ1-5; D is unclear. V was trimmed by 0 bases and J by 10 bases, leaving 13 bases between them. The CDR3 contains 14 residues. Germline-derived CDR1 and CDR2 are LGHNA and YNFKEQ. In nucleotides, the CDR3 is TGTGCCAGCAGCCAAGACGGGGTGTTGGATCCCCAGCATTTT. Translation gives CASSQDGVLDPQHF.

This clonotype was detected only a few times. The chain couples TRBV4-1 to TRBJ2-7, with 7 bases identical to TRBD1. Germline CDR1 MGHRA, CDR2 YSYEKL. V gave up 2 bases and J gave up 2 bases; unmatched junction bases: 6. There are 15 residues in the CDR3. CDR3 coding DNA: TGCGCCAGCAGCCAAACCTGGACAGGTACCTACGAGCAGTACTTC. This encodes CASSQTWTGTYEQYF.

This clonotype has more than one count but fewer than ten. The chain couples TRBV7-9 to TRBJ1-3; D may be TRBD1 (5 bases). Looked up from germline, CDR1 is SEHNR and CDR2 is FQNEAQ (reference sequence). Trimming cost V 2 bases and J 0 bases, with 11 bases left between them. The CDR3 extends over 16 amino acids. The CDR3 nucleotides are TGTGCCAGCAGCTTATCCGCGGACAACTCTGGAAACACCATATATTTT. It is translated as CASSLSADNSGNTIYF.

In regard to this clonotype: This may be a read error: a much more frequent sequence differs by one nucleotide. CDR3 in DNA: TGTGCCAGCAGCTTACAATCGGGGGAGCATTTCTTC. This translates into CASSLQSGEHFF. This chain joins TRBV7-2 and TRBJ2-1, with D perhaps matching TRBD2 (6 bases). This CDR3 has 12 amino acids. Per the germline V gene, CDR1 is SGHTA and CDR2 is FQGNSA.

The V and J genes are TRBV6-1 and TRBJ2-5; D is undetermined. The CDR3 extends over 15 amino acids. The V end was cut by 1 base, the J end by 2 bases, with 11 bases between. Germline CDR1 and CDR2: MNHNS and SASEGT. CDR3 in DNA: TGTGCCAGCAGTGAAGGCAGGTCCCCTCAAGAGACCCAGTACTTC. Translated: CASSEGRSPQETQYF.

This clonotype appeared many times. For the CDR3, the DNA is TGTGCCAGCAGCTCCGGGGCTACCAATGAGCAGTTCTTC. Encoded protein: CASSSGATNEQFF. The genes are TRBV7-2 and TRBJ2-1; D assignment may be TRBD1 or TRBD2 (5 bases each). This CDR3 region has 13 residues. Trimming shortened V by 4 bases and J by 6 bases, and 10 bases separated the two germline ends. Germline CDR1 is SGHTA and CDR2 is FQGNSA.

In its sample, this clonotype was seen many times. This rearrangement joins TRBV7-2 to TRBJ2-2; a possible D gene is TRBD1 (6 bases). Germline V lookup: CDR1 SGHTA, CDR2 FQGNSA. V was trimmed by 3 bases and J by 5 bases, leaving 16 bases between them. The CDR3 is 16 residues long. The CDR3 protein is CASSLSSNRATGELFF. CDR3 nucleotide sequence: TGTGCCAGCAGCTTGTCCTCTAACAGGGCGACCGGGGAGCTGTTTTTT. The variable domain in full, with the rest retrieved from reference TRBV7-2 and TRBJ2-2, is GAGVSQSPSNKVTEKGKDVELRCDPISGHTALYWYRQSLGQGLEFLIYFQGNSAPDKSGLPSDRFSAERTGGSVSTLTIQRTQQEDSAVYLCASSLSSNRATGELFFGEGSRLTVL.

This clonotype came up many times. The rearrangement uses TRBV7-9 and TRBJ2-1; D is unclear. Germline V gives CDR1 SEHNR, CDR2 FQNEAQ (reference sequence). The CDR3 has 16 residues. Trimming removed 3 bases from V and 0 bases from J, with 12 bases in between. The CDR3 DNA reads as TGTGCCAGCAGCTTCTCACCATGGTCCTCCTACAATGAGCAGTTCTTC. Amino acids: CASSFSPWSSYNEQFF.

This clonotype has a handful of counts. This rearrangement joins TRBV19 to TRBJ2-5; D could derive from TRBD1 or TRBD2 (5 bases each). The CDR3 spans 12 residues. Germline values: CDR1 LNHDA, CDR2 SQIVND (reference sequence). V lost 6 bases, J lost 2 bases, and 7 bases lay in between. In nucleotides, the CDR3 is TGTGCCAGTAGGAGGGGACAAGAGACCCAGTACTTC. It specifies CASRRGQETQYF. The variable domain in full, with the rest retrieved from reference TRBV19 and TRBJ2-5, is DGGITQSPKYLFRKEGQNVTLSCEQNLNHDAMYWYRQDPGQGLRLIYYSQIVNDFQKGDIAEGYSVSREKKESFPLTVTSAQKNPTAFYLCASRRGQETQYFGPGTRLLVL.

This clonotype came up a few times. V is TRBV2 and J is TRBJ1-5; 7 bases line up with TRBD1. From germline, CDR1 is SNHLY and CDR2 FYNNEI. CDR3 length: 15 amino acids. With V trimmed by 6 bases and J by 4 bases, 9 bases remained unmatched. The CDR3 protein is CASRIDRARNQPQHF. For the CDR3, the DNA is TGTGCCAGCAGGATAGACAGGGCGCGGAATCAGCCCCAGCATTTT.

A few counts support this clonotype. The chain links TRBV6-1 to TRBJ1-2; perhaps TRBD1 as D (5 bases). The germline V gene has CDR1 MNHNS and CDR2 SASEGT. This CDR3 comprises 13 residues. Trimming pared 8 bases from V and 3 bases from J, leaving 13 bases between. The CDR3 is CASLGLRDYGYTF. The CDR3 region has the DNA TGTGCCAGCTTGGGACTTCGGGACTATGGCTACACCTTC.

This clonotype has more than one count but fewer than ten. This rearrangement joins TRBV4-1 to TRBJ2-7, with D possibly being TRBD2 (6 bases). The CDR3 is made up of 14 amino acids. With 0 bases removed from V and 3 bases from J, the gap between germline ends came to 9 bases. Per the germline V gene, CDR1 is MGHRA and CDR2 is YSYEKL. The CDR3 protein is CASSQEGTGYEQYF. The CDR3 nucleotides are TGCGCCAGCAGCCAAGAGGGGACTGGCTACGAGCAGTACTTC.

The gene calls are TRBV5-6 and TRBJ1-2, with 8 nucleotides matching TRBD1. Trimming removed 3 bases from V and 8 bases from J; junction bases left unmatched: 9. CDR1 and CDR2 from the germline V gene are SGHDT and YYEEEE. The CDR3 is 14 amino acids. The chain's CDR3 is CASSYDRGVLGYTF. The CDR3 DNA reads TGTGCCAGCAGCTATGACAGGGGAGTGCTGGGCTACACCTTC. The complete variable domain, with remaining parts taken from reference TRBV5-6 and TRBJ1-2, reads DAGVTQSPTHLIKTRGQQVTLRCSPKSGHDTVSWYQQALGQGPQFIFQYYEEEERQRGNFPDRFSGHQFPNYSSELNVNALLLGDSALYLCASSYDRGVLGYTFGSGTRLTVV.

In the case of this clonotype: A junction boundary mismatches the germline segment, possibly from a read error. This rearrangement joins TRBV6-6 to TRBJ1-5, with D unresolved. CDR1 is MNHNY, CDR2 SVGAGI, per germline (reference sequence). This CDR3 region has 15 residues. Written as DNA, the CDR3 is TGTGCCCGCAGTTCCAGGACGGGTAGCAATCAGCCCCAGCATTTT. Its translation is CARSSRTGSNQPQHF.

This chain connects TRBV20-1 to TRBJ1-2; weak D call: TRBD1 (6 bases). V was trimmed by 5 bases and J by 4 bases, leaving 11 bases between them. This CDR3 is built from 12 residues. Germline CDR1 and CDR2: DFQATT and SNEGSKA (reference sequence). DNA for the CDR3: TGCAGTGCTGCAGGGACAAGCTATGGCTACACCTTC. Amino acid sequence: CSAAGTSYGYTF.

The rearrangement joins TRBV4-1 to TRBJ1-1, with D possibly TRBD1 on 5 matching bases. Germline V lookup: CDR1 MGHRA, CDR2 YSYEKL. Trimming took off 5 bases at V and 10 bases at J, with 14 bases between the two ends. The CDR3 consists of 12 residues. CDR3 DNA sequence: TGCGCCAGCAGCAAATCTACGGGGGTAGCTTTCTTT. It codes for CASSKSTGVAFF.